This passage covers 7 T cell receptor beta chains from one sample sequenced in a study of OX40 agonist ivuxolimab in advanced cancers. Libraries were prepared by immunoSEQ multiplex PCR; TCRdb keeps only in-frame clonotypes and omits some of them. Found here are about 61,000 clones, approximately 86% of them singletons; the top ten hold around 0.6%. The sample in question was CD4+ or CD8+ T cells sorted from blood, obtained in a trial of the OX40 agonist ivuxolimab. The receptors were gathered from an adult with an advanced solid tumor such as melanoma, head and neck, liver or kidney cancer.

This CDR3 reads CASSSTRGEQETQYF. The DNA for the CDR3 is TGTGCCAGCAGTAGCACAAGAGGAGAGCAAGAGACCCAGTACTTC. V and J are TRBV2 and TRBJ2-5; D remains unclear. This CDR3 region has 15 residues. CDR1 and CDR2 from the germline V gene are SNHLY and FYNNEI. Trimming left V 5 bases short and J 2 bases short, with 15 bases between.

There are a few counts of this clone. The V gene is TRBV2, the J gene TRBJ2-2, with a weak D call TRBD1 (5 bases). Germline assignment: CDR1 SNHLY and CDR2 FYNNEI. This CDR3 spans 15 amino acids. Deletions cut 6 bases from V and 1 base from J, with 12 bases between. The CDR3 is CASRAGWENTGELFF. The CDR3 DNA follows: TGTGCCAGCAGAGCAGGGTGGGAGAACACCGGGGAGCTGTTTTTT.

This clone occurred once. V and J are TRBV7-2 and TRBJ2-2; TRBD2 aligns across 7 bases. The length of the CDR3 is 16 residues. The J segment lost 4 bases and the V segment lost 1 base, leaving 6 bases of the junction unmatched. CDR1 is SGHTA, CDR2 FQGNSA, per germline. The CDR3 loop is CASSLDGGSGTGELFF. The CDR3 DNA sequence: TGTGCCAGCAGCTTAGATGGCGGGAGCGGCACCGGGGAGCTGTTTTTT.

V gene TRBV28 combines with J gene TRBJ1-4; D possibly corresponds to TRBD1 (5 bases). Per the germline V gene, CDR1 is MDHEN and CDR2 is SYDVKM. Between the trimmed V and J ends, which lost 3 bases and 7 bases, there was a span of 12 bases. CDR3 length: 14 residues. As DNA, the CDR3 is TGTGCCAGCAGTTTTAGGGGAATCAGTGAAAAACTGTTTTTT. This codes for CASSFRGISEKLFF.

This clone appeared a single time. This chain uses TRBV7-2 with TRBJ2-5; 7 nucleotides line up with TRBD1. Germline CDR1 reads SGHTA; CDR2 reads FQGNSA. This CDR3 region has 14 residues. J was trimmed by 1 base and V by 5 bases; bases with no gene match: 4. CDR3 amino acids: CASSKDRVQETQYF. CDR3 in DNA: TGTGCCAGCAGCAAAGACAGGGTCCAAGAGACCCAGTACTTC.

V and J are TRBV15 and TRBJ2-1; TRBD1 matches 10 bases. Trimming removed 8 bases from V and 7 bases from J; junction bases left unmatched: 2. CDR3 length equals 12 residues. Germline V CDR1 and CDR2: LNHNV, YYDKDF (reference sequence). CDR3 sequence reads: CATRDRGNEQFF. CDR3 coding DNA: TGTGCCACCCGGGACAGGGGTAATGAGCAGTTCTTC.

The J gene is TRBJ2-1, the V gene TRBV4-1; 8 bases line up with TRBD2. V dropped 4 bases and J dropped 6; count of bases not matched to a gene: 5. This CDR3 has 14 residues. Looked up from germline, CDR1 is MGHRA and CDR2 is YSYEKL. Here the CDR3 reads CASSPGLVPNEQFF. As DNA, the CDR3 is TGCGCCAGCAGCCCGGGACTAGTACCCAATGAGCAGTTCTTC.